Below are 30 T cell receptor beta chains sequenced from a single sample in a study of T cell responses to AZD1222 COVID-19 vaccine. Some clones are missing from TCRdb's copy, which holds only in-frame ones; the method was immunoSEQ multiplex PCR. In the table there are 120,000 to 150,000 clones, less than 95% of which are singletons. The specimen comprised peripheral blood, sampled on day 0 of AZD1222 vaccination. The receptor source for this set is an adult in good health.

This clone came up many times. The DNA of the CDR3 is TGTGCCAGCTCACCGTTAAAGGACTATGGCTACACCTTC. Translating it yields CASSPLKDYGYTF. This sequence joins TRBV18 and TRBJ1-2; D call uncertain. The CDR3 consists of 13 residues. The germline gives CDR1 KGHSH, CDR2 LQKENI. Between the trimmed V and J ends, which lost 3 bases and 3 bases, there was a span of 8 bases.

The chain has TRBV19 and TRBJ2-3, with 8 positions matching TRBD2. V lost 5 bases to trimming and J lost 2 bases; unmatched junction nucleotides: 6. CDR3 length: 15 amino acids. The V gene's germline CDR1 is LNHDA and CDR2 SQIVND (reference sequence). The CDR3 bases are TGTGCCAGTAGTGATCGGGGGGGCCCCACAGATACGCAGTATTTT. Translation: CASSDRGGPTDTQYF.

The DNA of the CDR3 is TGTGCCAGCAGCTTAGCGGCCGGGGCTGGAAACACCATATATTTT. Amino acids: CASSLAAGAGNTIYF. This chain joins TRBV7-8 and TRBJ1-3; D is unresolved. Trimming shortened V by 0 bases and J by 2 bases, and 8 bases separated the two germline ends. Germline V gene lookup returns CDR1 SGHVS and CDR2 FQNEAQ. The CDR3 length is 15 residues.

The chain employs TRBV11-3 and TRBJ1-1; 10 bases are shared with TRBD1. Germline lookup yields CDR1 SGHNT and CDR2 YENEEA. This CDR3 contains 15 residues. Losses at the gene ends were 5 bases for V and 4 bases for J; bases not matched to a gene: 7. DNA of the CDR3: TGTGCCAGCAGCCCACCGGGACAGGGGAGCACTGAAGCTTTCTTT. Translating it yields CASSPPGQGSTEAFF. The whole variable domain, remainder taken from reference TRBV11-3 and TRBJ1-1, is EAGVVQSPRYKIIEKKQPVAFWCNPISGHNTLYWYLQNLGQGPELLIRYENEEAVDDSQLPKDRFSAERLKGVDSTLKIQPAELGDSAVYLCASSPPGQGSTEAFFGQGTRLTVV.

The chain carries TRBV19 and TRBJ1-5; the D gene is possibly TRBD1 (6 bases). The germline V gene has CDR1 LNHDA and CDR2 SQIVND (reference sequence). This CDR3 is built from 15 residues. V was shortened by 5 bases and J by 4 bases, with 15 bases between the two germline ends. CDR3 nucleotides: TGTGCCAGTAGTCAGGGGCGACAGCCGAATCAGCCCCAGCATTTT. Its translation: CASSQGRQPNQPQHF.

This rearrangement joins TRBV5-6 to TRBJ2-1; TRBD2 aligns across 9 bases. The trim removed 4 bases at V and 3 bases at J, leaving 5 bases unmatched. Germline CDR1 and CDR2: SGHDT and YYEEEE. The CDR3 totals 15 residues. The CDR3: CASSPLAGVYNEQFF. The CDR3 DNA reads TGTGCCAGCAGCCCCTTAGCGGGGGTCTACAATGAGCAGTTCTTC. Using reference TRBV5-6 and TRBJ2-1 for the parts outside the CDR3, the full variable domain is DAGVTQSPTHLIKTRGQQVTLRCSPKSGHDTVSWYQQALGQGPQFIFQYYEEEERQRGNFPDRFSGHQFPNYSSELNVNALLLGDSALYLCASSPLAGVYNEQFFGPGTRLTVL.

The chain combines TRBV6-5 with TRBJ2-7; D is ambiguous. Germline values: CDR1 MNHEY, CDR2 SVGAGI. V shed 7 bases and J shed 0 bases, with 16 bases lying between them. The CDR3 extends over 15 amino acids. CDR3 nucleotides: TGTGCCAGCACCCCCCTATCGACAACCTCCTACGAGCAGTACTTC. Translating gives CASTPLSTTSYEQYF.

V is TRBV4-3 and J is TRBJ1-4, with D hard to call. V was shortened by 1 base and J by 10 bases, with 19 bases between the two germline ends. Looked up from germline, CDR1 is LGHNA and CDR2 is YSLEER. The CDR3 loop spans 16 amino acids. CDR3 sequence (DNA): TGCGCCAGCAGCCAAGTCGAAGTCCCAGGCGGTGGAAAACTGTTTTTT. Translation: CASSQVEVPGGGKLFF.

Only one count was recorded for this clone. The rearrangement joins TRBV7-2 to TRBJ1-2; 7 bases map to TRBD1. The CDR3 covers 15 residues. CDR1 is SGHTA and CDR2 is FQGNSA in the germline V gene. V lost 5 bases, J lost 4 bases, and 10 bases stayed unmatched. CDR3 bases: TGTGCCAGCAGCCTTGACCGCCGACAGGGCTATGGCTACACCTTC. Translated, it gives CASSLDRRQGYGYTF.

J is TRBJ2-5 and V is TRBV5-6; D perhaps matches TRBD1 (6 bases). CDR3 length: 14 amino acids. V lost 0 bases and J 2 bases, leaving 8 bases between the germline ends. Germline CDR1 is SGHDT and CDR2 is YYEEEE. The CDR3 here is CASSLADRQETQYF. The CDR3 DNA follows: TGTGCCAGCAGCTTGGCGGACAGACAAGAGACCCAGTACTTC.

J is TRBJ1-5 and V is TRBV9; 11 bases are a match to TRBD1. V shed 0 bases and J 0 bases; nucleotides not matched to a gene: 8. This CDR3 contains 19 residues. The germline gives CDR1 SGDLS, CDR2 YYNGEE. This CDR3 is CASSVDGDRGFYSNQPQHF. The CDR3 region has the DNA TGTGCCAGCAGCGTAGACGGGGACAGGGGGTTTTATAGCAATCAGCCCCAGCATTTT.

A single count supports this clone. V gene TRBV3-1 (or the pseudogene TRBV3-2) combines with J gene TRBJ2-3, with D possibly called TRBD1 or TRBD2 (5 bases each). V was pared by 0 bases and J by 8 bases, with 9 bases between. The V gene's germline CDR1 is LGHDT and CDR2 YNNKEL (reference sequence). CDR3 length: 13 amino acids. For the CDR3, the DNA is TGTGCCAGCAGCCAAGATAAGAGGGGTACGCAGTATTTT. Protein: CASSQDKRGTQYF.

The genes are TRBV6-6 and TRBJ2-7, with 9 bases matching TRBD1. With 0 bases clipped from V and 7 bases from J, the junction kept 4 bases outside the gene matches. The germline gives CDR1 MNHNY, CDR2 SVGAGI (reference sequence). CDR3 length: 14 amino acids. CDR3 residues: CASSYSQGAREQYF. CDR3 in DNA: TGTGCCAGCAGTTACTCACAGGGGGCGAGAGAGCAGTACTTC.

The chain is built from TRBV13 and TRBJ2-7; D is unresolved. CDR1 and CDR2 from the germline V gene are PRHDT and FYEKMQ (reference sequence). Trimming shortened V by 0 bases and J by 7 bases, and 4 bases separated the two germline ends. The CDR3 has 11 residues. DNA for the CDR3: TGTGCCAGCAGCTTAGGACAAGAGCAGTACTTC. It is translated as CASSLGQEQYF. Combining the CDR3 with reference TRBV13 and TRBJ2-7 gives the whole variable domain AAGVIQSPRHLIKEKRETATLKCYPIPRHDTVYWYQQGPGQDPQFLISFYEKMQSDKGSIPDRFSAQQFSDYHSELNMSSLELGDSALYFCASSLGQEQYFGPGTRLTVT.

The chain links TRBV18 to TRBJ2-2; D might be TRBD2 (5 bases). The ends were cut back, 2 bases at V and 6 bases at J, with 10 bases in the middle. The CDR3 runs to 14 residues. Germline V CDR1 and CDR2: KGHSH, LQKENI. This CDR3 reads CASSPLGVAGELFF. The DNA of the CDR3 is TGTGCCAGCTCACCATTGGGAGTTGCCGGGGAGCTGTTTTTT. The full variable domain, completed using reference TRBV18 and TRBJ2-2, is NAGVMQNPRHLVRRRGQEARLRCSPMKGHSHVYWYRQLPEEGLKFMVYLQKENIIDESGMPKERFSAEFPKEGPSILRIQQVVRGDSAAYFCASSPLGVAGELFFGEGSRLTVL.

This clone was observed once. The chain employs TRBV10-1 and TRBJ2-7; D unclear. The germline CDR1 and CDR2 sequences are WNHNN and SYGVQD (reference sequence). The CDR3 is 13 amino acids. V lost 6 bases and J lost 2, with 11 bases in between. The CDR3 here is CASSGRVPYEQYF. CDR3 nucleotides: TGCGCCAGCAGCGGTCGGGTCCCCTACGAGCAGTACTTC.

The rearrangement uses TRBV7-8 and TRBJ2-7; 9 nucleotides align to TRBD2. V lost 3 bases and J lost 11; bases outside the gene matches: 17. This CDR3 region has 16 residues. Germline CDR1 SGHVS, CDR2 FQNEAQ. CDR3 sequence: CASSLGAQGAGGMKYF. CDR3 in DNA: TGTGCCAGCAGCTTGGGGGCTCAGGGTGCGGGAGGGATGAAGTACTTC.

This chain connects TRBV18 to TRBJ2-7, with a tentative D call TRBD2 (7 bases). Germline lookup yields CDR1 KGHSH and CDR2 LQKENI. V lost 6 bases and J 0 bases, leaving 15 bases between the germline ends. The CDR3 has 15 residues. CDR3 coding DNA: TGTGCCAGCTCGCGGGGGCAGACAAGCTCCTACGAGCAGTACTTC. Its translation: CASSRGQTSSYEQYF.

The genes are TRBV7-9 and TRBJ2-1; D call uncertain. The CDR3 totals 12 residues. CDR1 and CDR2 from the germline V gene are SEHNR and FQNEAQ (reference sequence). V dropped 2 bases and J dropped 10 bases, with 9 bases sitting between them. Here the CDR3 DNA reads TGTGCCAGCAGCTTAAGGCCGGACGAGCAGTTCTTC. It specifies CASSLRPDEQFF.

The chain uses TRBV14 and TRBJ2-5; 14 nucleotides match TRBD2. Trimming removed 6 bases from V and 4 bases from J; junction bases left unmatched: 13. Germline lookup yields CDR1 SGHDN and CDR2 FVKESK. The CDR3 covers 18 residues. CDR3 sequence reads: CASRSSLTSGGAGETQYF. CDR3 nucleotide sequence: TGTGCCAGCAGATCTTCTTTGACTAGCGGGGGGGCCGGAGAGACCCAGTACTTC.

V gene TRBV14 combines with J gene TRBJ1-4; D gene ambiguous. V was cut by 4 bases and J by 4 bases, with 7 bases left in between. The CDR3 totals 13 residues. Germline V lookup: CDR1 SGHDN, CDR2 FVKESK. CDR3 amino acids: CASSRSFNEKLFF. The CDR3 region has the DNA TGTGCCAGCAGCCGGTCCTTTAATGAAAAACTGTTTTTT.

V gene TRBV5-6 combines with J gene TRBJ1-5; D gene unclear. V was pared by 1 base and J by 2 bases, with 4 bases between. Germline CDR1 SGHDT, CDR2 YYEEEE. This CDR3 is built from 13 residues. The CDR3 DNA reads as TGTGCCAGCAGCTTGCAGGGCAATCAGCCCCAGCATTTT. Protein sequence: CASSLQGNQPQHF.

This clone was counted a single time. The J gene is TRBJ2-5, the V gene TRBV2; 12 nucleotides agree with TRBD2. Germline V lookup: CDR1 SNHLY, CDR2 FYNNEI. The CDR3 runs to 16 residues. The ends lost 2 bases at V and 5 bases at J; junction bases unmatched: 6. The CDR3 sequence is CASSERTSGMGETQYF. The CDR3 nucleotides read TGTGCCAGCAGTGAAAGGACTAGCGGGATGGGGGAGACCCAGTACTTC. The full variable domain, with the rest looked up from reference TRBV2 and TRBJ2-5, is EPEVTQTPSHQVTQMGQEVILRCVPISNHLYFYWYRQILGQKVEFLVSFYNNEISEKSEIFDDQFSVERPDGSNFTLKIRSTKLEDSAMYFCASSERTSGMGETQYFGPGTRLLVL.

This chain joins TRBV6-1 and TRBJ1-6; possible D gene TRBD1, 6 bases. Trimming cost V 4 bases and J 0 bases, with 22 bases left between them. The germline V gene has CDR1 MNHNS and CDR2 SASEGT. This CDR3 contains 20 residues. Here the CDR3 DNA reads TGTGCCAGCAGTGTCCCGGATGGCAGGGGCATCAGCTCCTATAATTCACCCCTCCACTTT. It translates to CASSVPDGRGISSYNSPLHF.

The chain is built from TRBV5-5 and TRBJ2-1; 8 bases line up with TRBD2. The CDR3 extends over 15 amino acids. Unmatched junction bases numbered 2, after V lost 1 base and J lost 2 bases. Germline assignment: CDR1 SGHKS and CDR2 YYEKEE (reference sequence). The DNA of the CDR3 is TGTGCCAGCAGCTTGAGCGGGAGCGCCTACAATGAGCAGTTCTTC. It codes for CASSLSGSAYNEQFF.

V gene TRBV27 combines with J gene TRBJ1-6; 9 bases align to TRBD1. In germline, CDR1 is MNHEY, CDR2 SMNVEV (reference sequence). Trimming at V came to 8 bases and at J to 11 bases, leaving 7 bases not matched to a gene. This CDR3 comprises 13 residues. Here the CDR3 reads CASGNRGLAPLHF. CDR3 sequence (DNA): TGTGCCAGCGGTAACAGGGGGCTCGCACCCCTCCACTTT.

The chain joins TRBV4-1 to TRBJ2-7; 7 bases are a match to TRBD1. Germline CDR1 MGHRA, CDR2 YSYEKL. The CDR3 spans 14 residues. V dropped 5 bases and J dropped 3; count of bases not matched to a gene: 7. In DNA, the CDR3 is TGCGCCAGCAGCTGGGGGACAGCAGTCTACGAGCAGTACTTC. The encoded protein is CASSWGTAVYEQYF.

The rearrangement uses TRBV6-2 or TRBV6-3 and TRBJ1-5, with unresolved D. The CDR3 sequence is 14 residues long. Per germline, CDR1 MNHEY and CDR2 SVGEGT. The V end lost 5 bases, the J end lost 3 bases, and 11 bases lay between the germline ends. The CDR3 loop is CASSGFQINQPQHF. CDR3 nucleotide sequence: TGTGCCAGCAGTGGTTTCCAGATCAATCAGCCCCAGCATTTT.

The chain combines TRBV5-6 with TRBJ1-5, with 9 positions matching TRBD1. Trimming at V came to 1 base and at J to 1 base, leaving 9 bases not matched to a gene. Germline V lookup: CDR1 SGHDT, CDR2 YYEEEE. The CDR3 consists of 18 residues. DNA of the CDR3: TGTGCCAGCAGCTTGAACAGGGGGCAGGCGTCGAGCAATCAGCCCCAGCATTTT. Amino acids: CASSLNRGQASSNQPQHF.

This clone turned up a few times. The chain links TRBV7-2 to TRBJ2-7; TRBD2 might be the D (6 bases). Germline V gene sequence: CDR1 SGHTA, CDR2 FQGNSA. With 3 bases removed from V and 7 bases from J, the gap between germline ends came to 7 bases. The CDR3 spans 11 residues. CDR3 bases: TGTGCCAGCAGCTTGGGACTTGAGCAGTACTTC. It translates to CASSLGLEQYF.